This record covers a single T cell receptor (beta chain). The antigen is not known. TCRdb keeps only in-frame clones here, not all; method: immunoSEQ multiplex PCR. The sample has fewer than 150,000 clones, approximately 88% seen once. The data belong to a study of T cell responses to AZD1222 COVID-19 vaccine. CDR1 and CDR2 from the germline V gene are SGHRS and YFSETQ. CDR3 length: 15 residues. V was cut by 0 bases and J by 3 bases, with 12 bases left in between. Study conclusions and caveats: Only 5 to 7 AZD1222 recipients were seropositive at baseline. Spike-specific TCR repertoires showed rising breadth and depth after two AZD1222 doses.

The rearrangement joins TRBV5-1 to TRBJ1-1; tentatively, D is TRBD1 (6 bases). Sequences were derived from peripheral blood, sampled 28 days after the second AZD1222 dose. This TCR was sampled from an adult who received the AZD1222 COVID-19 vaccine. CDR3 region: CASSLVPGADTEAFF. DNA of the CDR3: TGCGCCAGCAGCTTGGTTCCGGGGGCCGACACTGAAGCTTTCTTT. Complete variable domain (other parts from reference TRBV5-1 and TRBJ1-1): KAGVTQTPRYLIKTRGQQVTLSCSPISGHRSVSWYQQTPGQGLQFLFEYFSETQRNKGNFPGRFSGRQFSNSRSEMNVSTLELGDSALYLCASSLVPGADTEAFFGQGTRLTVV.